The clone carrying this T cell receptor beta chain was seen repeatedly, ten times or more. No antigen is known for it. The data originate from a study of cytomegalovirus exposure and HLA in healthy donors. PCR involved 60 Vbeta and 13 Jbeta primers. Profiling relied on immunoSEQ multiplex PCR, and the TCRdb table lists in-frame clones only, not all of them. The data contain about 170,000 clones, roughly 80% of them singletons. CDR3 length: 17 amino acids. V was cut by 3 bases and J by 4 bases, with 22 bases left in between. CDR1 is GTSNPN, CDR2 SVGIG, per germline (reference sequence). Study conclusions and caveats: Presence/absence analyses took donor sequencing depth as roughly uniform. TCR beta sequences reportedly predicted most subjects' HLA-A and HLA-B alleles accurately. Overall, roughly 170 TCR beta chains were annotated as cytomegalovirus-associated.

This clonotype was obtained from a man aged 18 to 30 in good health and CMV-seronegative. Sequenced input: PBMCs. The chain has TRBV30 and TRBJ1-5, with D uncertain. The CDR3 nucleotides read TGTGCCTGGAGCGATGAACCCAATAGCCCCCTAAATCAGCCCCAGCATTTT. This codes for CAWSDEPNSPLNQPQHF.